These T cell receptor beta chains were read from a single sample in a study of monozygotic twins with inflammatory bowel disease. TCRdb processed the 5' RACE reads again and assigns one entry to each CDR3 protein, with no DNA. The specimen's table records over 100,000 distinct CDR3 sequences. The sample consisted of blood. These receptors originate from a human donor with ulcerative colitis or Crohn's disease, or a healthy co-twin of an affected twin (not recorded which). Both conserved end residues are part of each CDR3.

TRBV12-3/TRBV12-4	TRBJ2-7	CATPGSPYEQYF
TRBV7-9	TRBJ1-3	CASSFGTGAGNTIYF
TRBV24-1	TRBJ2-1	CATRSGTGFFF
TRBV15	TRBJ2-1	CATSSKAEAPYNEQFF
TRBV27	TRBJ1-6	CASGNLPGRNSPLHF
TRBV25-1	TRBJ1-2	CASGDSPQPSTLSNYGYTF
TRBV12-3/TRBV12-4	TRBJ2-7	CASSIRSRGTEQYF
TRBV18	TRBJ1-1	CASSPLGSPEAFF
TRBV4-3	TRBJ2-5	CASSQDTLQETQYF
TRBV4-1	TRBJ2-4	CASSQDGSGSWENMQYF
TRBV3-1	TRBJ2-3	CASSPLSSGTDTQYF
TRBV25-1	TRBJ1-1	CASSEGRTEAFF
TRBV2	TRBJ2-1	CASSDLGAGGLFNEQFF
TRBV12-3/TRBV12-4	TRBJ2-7	CASSLVSRWYEQYF
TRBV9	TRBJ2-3	CASSVYRGQADTQYF
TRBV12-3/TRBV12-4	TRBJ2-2	CASSLGFRGLGANTGELFF